Included here is one T cell receptor (beta chain) sequence, with context. What it recognizes is unknown. This sample is part of a study of T cell responses to AZD1222 COVID-19 vaccine. Germline CDR1 reads MNHEY; CDR2 reads SVGAGI. The CDR3 contains 15 residues. Trimming cost V 7 bases and J 2 bases, with 16 bases left between them. General study points: Only after the peak T cell response were repertoires sampled.

The data were produced by immunoSEQ multiplex PCR, yet TCRdb's version contains in-frame clones alone and is incomplete. The sample lists approximately 130,000 clones, more than 85% seen once, with more than 0.7% in the top ten. The rearrangement links TRBV6-5 to TRBJ2-3; D perhaps matches TRBD1 (7 bases). The clonotype originates from an adult in good health. Here the sequenced sample was peripheral blood, taken on day 0 of AZD1222 vaccination. The CDR3 reads CASNPGGPPTDTQYF. The DNA of the CDR3 is TGTGCCAGCAATCCAGGGGGGCCTCCCACAGATACGCAGTATTTT.